This T cell receptor (beta chain) is from a study of cytomegalovirus exposure and HLA in healthy donors (dated 2017 in TCRdb). With regard to the full study: In an earlier analysis of under 600 of the donors, less than 350 Gb of sequence data and 117 million unique TCR beta sequences from some 170 million T cells were reported. Roughly 300 gigabases of sequencing data and tens of millions of unique TCR sequences were included in an early release covering roughly 600 HLA-typed donors. Among the roughly 390 genotyped donors, approximately 76% belonged to the genetic ancestry cluster associated with self-reported Caucasian donors. The study aimed to test whether cataloging public T cell receptors could reveal signatures of past pathogen exposure. The T cell repertoires of 700 or so subjects were profiled by immunosequencing and related to cytomegalovirus serostatus. A separate validation cohort of roughly 130 different subjects was used in addition to the approximately 700-subject first cohort. High-throughput TCR immunosequencing, statistical association of individual TCRs with disease status, and machine learning were combined to predict cytomegalovirus infection status. A later analysis re-analyzed previously published TCR beta repertoires from roughly 600 donors and added high-resolution HLA genotyping to study TCR occurrence patterns. The later analysis used no new phenotypic data to find candidate immune exposures, relying instead on TCR beta sequences and their occurrence across donors. An earlier analysis of about 600 of the donors used high-throughput TCR beta sequencing to judge whether each TCR beta V gene segment behaved as functional or pseudogenic. Donor age, sex, ethnicity and CMV serostatus were compiled together with the repertoire data. A later genetic analysis used genome-wide SNP genotypes for about 65% of the roughly 670 donors, treating that subset as a discovery cohort. All discovery cohort repertoires had been generated using a single sequencing platform. HLA typing included class I and class II loci at four-digit resolution. The number of donors typed differed by locus, with about 629-640 for A, B, C, DRB1 and DQB1, roughly 520 for DQA1, over 600 for DPA1, and approximately 470 for DPB1. About five DR-DQ haplotypes were treated as single units for association and clustering because of strong linkage in the cohort. Across some 400 genotyped donors of the cohort, an average of about 240,000 unique TCR beta nucleotide sequences per donor were sequenced, and roughly 17% of those sequences were non-productive. The paper as a whole reports these results and caveats: Assigning TCR associations to individual alleles was difficult when HLA alleles, especially DR and DQ, strongly co-occurred. A later analysis found that HLA-associated TCR beta chains were more clonally expanded and had lower generation probabilities than equally common non-associated chains. Because HLA typing was missing for some donors at each locus, association tests included only the typed subset. Because counts were too low, 15 to 20 rarely observed V segments, including chromosome 9 orphons, were left out of the earlier analysis of 500 to 650 of the donors. Most CMV-associated TCR beta chains appeared to be HLA-restricted in a later analysis, and the HLA associations seemed to be driven largely by CMV exposure. A further reported finding was that TCR beta sequences accurately predicted the HLA-A and HLA-B alleles for most subjects in the first cohort. The cohort was sequenced for TCR beta chains only, and without alpha or paired-chain data the features that could be detected were limited. A later genetic analysis associated a missense DCLRE1C variant with V-gene and J-gene trimming of TCR beta chains, and an independent cohort replicated the association. The authors suggested that the approach could potentially be generalized to other disease states and immunological phenotypes. Because the 87-base-pair reads could not distinguish some IMGT-functional V segments, including TRBV6-2 and TRBV6-3, those segments were excluded. According to a later analysis, TCR association rates differed among HLA loci, with DRB1 alleles showing the most associated TCRs and HLA-C alleles showing the fewest. A later analysis associated 15,000 or so TCR beta sequences with specific HLA alleles at a false discovery rate of 0.05. In the study, around 160 TCR beta chains were listed as associated with cytomegalovirus. Compared with the approximately 710-donor mean, donors in an Asian-associated ancestry cluster had fewer N-insertions in productive TCRs, according to a later genetic analysis. The classifier was reported to diagnose cytomegalovirus status with high specificity and sensitivity in both the original cohort and the validation cohort. In an earlier analysis of approximately 590 of the donors, most TCR beta V segments were observed in productive rearrangements about 90% or about 30% of the time, broadly matching IMGT annotations. Linkage disequilibrium might explain the correlated functional status among segregating V segments, but an unknown experimental factor could not be excluded. Roughly uniform sequencing depth across donors was assumed in presence/absence analyses, although this assumption may not hold. In a later analysis, several top co-occurrence clusters were reported to appear linked to parvovirus B19, influenza, CMV and Epstein-Barr virus. The only immune exposure information available for the cohort was CMV serostatus. In vitro tests confirmed that a few of the cytomegalovirus-associated TCR beta chains recognize cytomegalovirus antigens. Most TCR sequences were seen in very few donors, while some public TCRs were found in many individuals. The sequencing pipeline was judged likely to have produced a cluster of highly shared sequence variants as a technical artifact.

Counted from cysteine to phenylalanine, this CDR3 has 13 amino acids. Kept here is only the CDR3 DNA, which spans 39 bases and is read in frame from base 1. The CDR1 and CDR2 encoded by the germline V gene are MDHEN and SYDVKM. V gives up 6 bases and J gives up 8 bases, and the segment between their germline ends measures 16 bases. The library was obtained by the immunoSEQ multiplex PCR assay. For the multiplex PCR, a mixture combining 60 forward primers for TCR Vbeta segments and 13 reverse primers for TCR Jbeta segments was used. Amplification of the CDR3 region of rearranged TCR beta genes was performed with a multiplex PCR assay on genomic DNA. On the Illumina HiSeq System, the amplified TCR beta libraries were sequenced as 87-base-pair reads. The study's own analysis went as follows. A later analysis counted about 80 million unique TCR beta chains across the 550 to 700 repertoires, and roughly 10 million of these chains were shared by at least two donors. Raw reads were error-corrected and collapsed into unique sequences by a nearest-neighbor algorithm in which closely related sequences were merged to remove PCR and sequencing errors. V, D and J gene segments were assigned by aligning CDR3 sequences to IMGT reference sequences. For a sequence to be retained, a match of at least six nucleotides to both a V gene segment and a J gene segment was required. Rearrangements were called productive when the CDR3 lacked stop codons and stayed in frame with V and J; all others were non-productive. Following IMGT convention, CDR3 was defined as the stretch from the second conserved V-encoded cysteine up to the conserved J-encoded phenylalanine. In an earlier analysis of more than 550 of the donors, sequences lacking an unambiguous match to a single V gene segment were excluded. An earlier analysis of several hundred of the donors classified V segments as functional when productive rearrangements were above 56.7% and as segregating when the standard deviation between donors was above 5%. A statistical classification framework was developed to diagnose cytomegalovirus status using the catalog of TCR beta chain sequences. V and J gene assignment, in a later analysis, came from comparing TCR nucleotide sequences with IMGT/GENE-DB human TR gene sequences. A later analysis assigned CDR3 sequences and most-parsimonious VDJ recombination scenarios with the TCRdist pipeline. A later analysis defined each TCR beta chain by its CDR3 amino acid sequence plus V-gene family, and excluded reads lacking a unique V-gene family. To address suspected cross-contamination and a sequencing artifact, a later analysis removed around 600 highly shared, low-generation-probability nucleotide sequences. In a later analysis, a clonal expansion index for each public chain was calculated from normalized within-repertoire ranks of inferred template counts. Generation probabilities in a later analysis came from a VDJ recombination model fitted to out-of-frame rearrangements, and those results were checked against IGoR. Hypergeometric tests were used in a later analysis to score TCR-TCR, TCR-HLA and TCR-CMV co-occurrence, with a repertoire-size bias correction applied to the TCR pairs. A later analysis estimated false discovery rates by permuting HLA or CMV assignments 20 times. A later analysis grouped co-occurring TCRs with DBSCAN, adding TCRdist sequence similarity when clustering within HLA-allele-positive subsets. Repertoires with fewer than 30,000 or more than 120,000 public chains were left out of co-occurrence clustering, as were four to six repertoires with anomalous nucleotide sharing. Imported from immuneACCESS, the table was reduced by TCRdb to in-frame sequences with V and J called. These copies leave out some clones; in studies compared against another copy, an unresolved V gene accounts for under half, and the cause of the remainder is not known. That table supplies the V and J calls and clone size; D and trimming were determined from the DNA. A total of 250,000 to 300,000 clones appear in this sample, 84% of them only once. The ten top clones hold about 2% of the sample.

The cohort consisted of approximately 670 healthy bone marrow donors. At the time of sampling, every cohort member was nominally healthy, though immune exposures that went unrecorded were likely present. The donor tested CMV seropositive and was one of the 289 seropositive cohort members. A peripheral blood sample was collected from each donor, and TCR beta sequencing was performed on peripheral blood mononuclear cells. Genomic DNA extraction from the blood cell samples was performed with the Qiagen DNeasy Blood Extraction Kit. About this clone itself: No antigen is known for it. No much larger clone is present one base from it, and per-base qualities are unavailable.

This clonotype was obtained from a woman aged 40 to 50 in good health and CMV-seropositive. The sample was PBMCs. This receptor chain uses TRBV28 and TRBJ1-2; no confident D gene assignment can be made. The nucleotides read TGTGCCAGCAGGCCTGACACCTCCGCGGGCTACACCTTC. Translated, this gives CASRPDTSAGYTF.